These 26 T cell receptor beta chains were sequenced from one sample in a study of radiotherapy plus CTLA-4 blockade in lung cancer. TCRdb's copy holds only in-frame clones and misses some; the assay was immunoSEQ multiplex PCR. The table has approximately 39,000 clones, approximately 77% seen once; the top ten hold under 13%. The sample here was peripheral blood, taken from a patient treated with radiotherapy plus ipilimumab. The receptors come from a human donor with non-small cell lung cancer who had stable disease on radiotherapy plus ipilimumab.

V is TRBV6-5 and J is TRBJ2-4, with D possibly TRBD2 on 5 matching bases. The V gene's germline CDR1 is MNHEY and CDR2 SVGAGI. Trimming stripped 2 bases from V and 1 base from J, with 9 bases between. CDR3 length equals 15 residues. The CDR3 sequence is CASSYTTGAKNIQYF. The CDR3 DNA sequence: TGTGCCAGCAGTTACACCACGGGGGCCAAAAACATTCAGTACTTC.

V and J are TRBV5-1 and TRBJ2-2, with 9 bases lining up with TRBD1. V shed 0 bases, J shed 5 bases, and the junction held 2 bases outside the gene matches. Germline values: CDR1 SGHRS, CDR2 YFSETQ. This CDR3 is 15 amino acids long. CDR3 bases: TGCGCCAGCAGCTTGGGGGACAGGGATACCGGGGAGCTGTTTTTT. Amino acids: CASSLGDRDTGELFF.

The genes are TRBV2 and TRBJ1-6; TRBD1 matches at 7 bases. V was pared by 4 bases and J by 5 bases, with 14 bases of the junction left unmatched. Germline V gene sequence: CDR1 SNHLY, CDR2 FYNNEI. CDR3 length: 18 residues. The CDR3 sequence is CASSVLPAGTENNSPLHF. In DNA form, the CDR3 reads TGTGCCAGCAGTGTCCTTCCGGCCGGGACAGAAAATAATTCACCCCTCCACTTT.

V gene TRBV4-1 combines with J gene TRBJ1-4; 10 bases align to TRBD1. The ends lost 6 bases at V and 6 bases at J; junction bases unmatched: 7. Germline V gene sequence: CDR1 MGHRA, CDR2 YSYEKL. CDR3 length equals 15 residues. Here the CDR3 reads CASRQSGTGDEKLFF. CDR3 nucleotides: TGCGCCAGCAGACAATCCGGGACAGGGGATGAAAAACTGTTTTTT.

The rearrangement joins TRBV28 to TRBJ2-3; 9 bases line up with TRBD2. The CDR3 consists of 15 residues. Germline loops: CDR1 MDHEN, CDR2 SYDVKM. Losses at the gene ends were 5 bases for V and 2 bases for J; bases not matched to a gene: 5. The CDR3 DNA reads TGTGCCAGCAGTGGCGGGGGGGAGAACACAGATACGCAGTATTTT. Translating gives CASSGGGENTDTQYF.

This chain joins TRBV29-1 and TRBJ1-2; unclear D gene. CDR1 and CDR2 from the germline V gene are SQVTM and ANQGSEA. This CDR3 region has 17 residues. Between the trimmed V and J ends, which lost 5 bases and 5 bases, there was a span of 27 bases. CDR3 residues: CSVTNPGDGVPPYGYTF. The CDR3 DNA reads TGCAGCGTTACGAACCCCGGCGACGGGGTCCCCCCTTATGGCTACACCTTC.

V is TRBV19 and J is TRBJ2-1, with TRBD2 identical over 8 bases. Germline V gene sequence: CDR1 LNHDA, CDR2 SQIVND (reference sequence). The CDR3 has 16 residues. With 2 bases clipped from V and 4 bases from J, the junction kept 7 bases outside the gene matches. CDR3 sequence: CASSIRTSRAYNEQFF. Here the CDR3 DNA reads TGTGCCAGTAGTATACGGACTAGCAGAGCATACAATGAGCAGTTCTTC. Drawing the rest from reference TRBV19 and TRBJ2-1, the complete variable domain is DGGITQSPKYLFRKEGQNVTLSCEQNLNHDAMYWYRQDPGQGLRLIYYSQIVNDFQKGDIAEGYSVSREKKESFPLTVTSAQKNPTAFYLCASSIRTSRAYNEQFFGPGTRLTVL.

The chain has TRBV5-5 and TRBJ1-1, with D unresolved. Germline V gives CDR1 SGHKS, CDR2 YYEKEE (reference sequence). The CDR3 extends over 13 amino acids. The germline V and J ends were trimmed by 1 base and 3 bases, with 7 bases remaining between them. CDR3 sequence reads: CASSLWQDTEAFF. The CDR3, as DNA: TGTGCCAGCAGCTTGTGGCAGGACACTGAAGCTTTCTTT.

The V gene is TRBV10-3, the J gene TRBJ2-2; D possibly corresponds to TRBD2 (5 bases). V was cut by 10 bases and J by 0 bases, with 12 bases left in between. Germline CDR1 and CDR2: ENHRY and SYGVKD. CDR3 length equals 14 residues. DNA of the CDR3: TGTGCCACAACGGGGAGTTCGAACACCGGGGAGCTGTTTTTT. Translation gives CATTGSSNTGELFF.

This clone was detected a few times. The DNA of the CDR3 is TGTGCCAGCAGGGACAGGGCCGTAGAGACCCAGTACTTC. This gives the protein CASRDRAVETQYF. This chain links TRBV5-4 with TRBJ2-5, with TRBD1 matching over 8 bases. Looked up from germline, CDR1 is SGHNT and CDR2 is YYREEE (reference sequence). V was pared by 5 bases and J by 4 bases, with 4 bases of the junction left unmatched. The CDR3 is made up of 13 amino acids.

This clone was seen just once. This specimen includes other DNA sequences encoding the same CDR3. The rearrangement joins TRBV30 to TRBJ1-5; 8 bases match TRBD1. The CDR3 runs 15 residues. V gave up 2 bases and J gave up 6 bases; unmatched junction bases: 9. Germline CDR1 GTSNPN, CDR2 SVGIG (reference sequence). CDR3 region: CAWSQDRVKGQPQHF. The CDR3 coding sequence is TGTGCCTGGAGTCAGGACAGGGTTAAGGGTCAGCCCCAGCATTTT.

The chain couples TRBV27 to TRBJ2-3; D gene uncertain. This CDR3 region has 15 residues. Germline CDR1 is MNHEY and CDR2 is SMNVEV (reference sequence). Trimming took 6 bases from V and 0 from J, leaving 13 bases between them. CDR3 amino acids: CASSLKQISTDTQYF. The CDR3 nucleotides read TGTGCCAGCAGCTTAAAACAGATTAGCACAGATACGCAGTATTTT.

This clone was counted once. The CDR3: CASSLEAGEKLFF. DNA for the CDR3: TGTGCCAGCTCTTTGGAGGCCGGTGAAAAACTGTTTTTT. The chain recombines TRBV2 with TRBJ1-4; D is ambiguous. Germline values: CDR1 SNHLY, CDR2 FYNNEI. Trimming stripped 8 bases from V and 7 bases from J, with 14 bases between. The CDR3 has 13 amino acids.

V gene TRBV10-3 combines with J gene TRBJ2-7, with 9 bases that match TRBD1. Germline CDR1 and CDR2: ENHRY and SYGVKD. The CDR3 length is 15 residues. J was trimmed by 2 bases and V by 4 bases; bases with no gene match: 6. The CDR3 sequence: CAISVDRGSPYEQYF. The CDR3 coding sequence is TGTGCCATCAGTGTCGACAGGGGGTCCCCCTACGAGCAGTACTTC.

V usage is TRBV7-3 and J usage is TRBJ1-5, with D perhaps TRBD1 (6 bases). The CDR3 extends over 13 amino acids. V shed 1 base and J shed 5 bases, with 6 bases lying between them. The germline V gene has CDR1 SGHTA and CDR2 FQGTGA. The CDR3 sequence is CASSLNRDQPQHF. CDR3 DNA: TGTGCCAGCAGCTTAAACAGGGATCAGCCCCAGCATTTT. Drawing the rest from reference TRBV7-3 and TRBJ1-5, the complete variable domain is GAGVSQTPSNKVTEKGKYVELRCDPISGHTALYWYRQSLGQGPEFLIYFQGTGAADDSGLPNDRFFAVRPEGSVSTLKIQRTERGDSAVYLCASSLNRDQPQHFGDGTRLSIL.

The chain combines TRBV7-6 with TRBJ2-7, with D possibly matching TRBD1 (6 bases). Germline V gene sequence: CDR1 SGHVS, CDR2 FNYEAQ. The CDR3 is 15 amino acids. Between the trimmed V and J ends, which lost 0 bases and 2 bases, there was a span of 11 bases. CDR3 in DNA: TGTGCCAGCAGCTTAGCGGATGGGGACACCTACGAGCAGTACTTC. This sequence encodes CASSLADGDTYEQYF.

The chain employs TRBV27 and TRBJ2-7; tentatively, D is TRBD1 (6 bases). The CDR3 runs to 12 residues. V was shortened by 4 bases and J by 7 bases, with 11 bases between the two germline ends. Germline values: CDR1 MNHEY, CDR2 SMNVEV (reference sequence). The CDR3 nucleotides read TGTGCCAGCAGTTGGCGCAGGGGAGAGCAGTACTTC. Translated: CASSWRRGEQYF.

V usage is TRBV7-8 and J usage is TRBJ1-5; D unresolved. The germline V and J ends were trimmed by 1 base and 4 bases, with 11 bases remaining between them. The CDR3 is made up of 15 amino acids. Per germline, CDR1 SGHVS and CDR2 FQNEAQ. Here the CDR3 DNA reads TGTGCCAGCAGCTTAGAGTGGGCCCTGAATCAGCCCCAGCATTTT. Translation gives CASSLEWALNQPQHF.

V is TRBV29-1 and J is TRBJ2-3, with 10 bases fitting TRBD1. Germline lookup yields CDR1 SQVTM and CDR2 ANQGSEA. The V gene end was trimmed by 5 bases and the J gene end by 2 bases; junction bases not matched to a gene: 4. This CDR3 is 14 amino acids long. CDR3 sequence reads: CSVCDRGPTDTQYF. As DNA, the CDR3 is TGCAGCGTTTGCGACAGGGGGCCCACAGATACGCAGTATTTT.

The chain is built from TRBV7-2 and TRBJ1-2; no reliable D call. The V gene's germline CDR1 is SGHTA and CDR2 FQGNSA. The V and J ends lost 1 base and 5 bases respectively, with 14 bases between them. The CDR3 totals 15 residues. The CDR3 here is CASSLVWATGYGYTF. The CDR3 DNA follows: TGTGCCAGCAGCTTAGTGTGGGCTACCGGATATGGCTACACCTTC.

The chain joins TRBV6-6 to TRBJ2-1; 10 bases are a match to TRBD2. CDR3 length equals 16 residues. Germline values: CDR1 MNHNY, CDR2 SVGAGI (reference sequence). Trimming took 6 bases from V and 4 from J; bases not matched to a gene: 9. Written as DNA, the CDR3 is TGTGCCAGCAGCCCCTTAGCGGGGGGCTCTTACAATGAGCAGTTCTTC. Translated: CASSPLAGGSYNEQFF.

The rearrangement joins TRBV2 to TRBJ1-2; D is unclear. Germline CDR1 and CDR2: SNHLY and FYNNEI. The CDR3 runs to 12 residues. V lost 7 bases and J lost 8, with 14 bases in between. As DNA, the CDR3 is TGTGCCAGCACCCTAGAAAGGCGAGGCTACACCTTC. It yields the protein CASTLERRGYTF. The full variable domain, in which reference TRBV2 and TRBJ1-2 provide the parts outside the CDR3, is EPEVTQTPSHQVTQMGQEVILRCVPISNHLYFYWYRQILGQKVEFLVSFYNNEISEKSEIFDDQFSVERPDGSNFTLKIRSTKLEDSAMYFCASTLERRGYTFGSGTRLTVV.

The V gene is TRBV6-6, the J gene TRBJ1-2; D possibly corresponds to TRBD1 (5 bases). Germline CDR1 reads MNHNY; CDR2 reads SVGAGI (reference sequence). V was shortened by 6 bases and J by 7 bases, with 15 bases between the two germline ends. The CDR3 is made up of 13 amino acids. DNA for the CDR3: TGTGCCAGCAGCCTAACCCAGGGCGCTGGCTACACCTTC. Translating it yields CASSLTQGAGYTF.

The chain carries TRBV5-4 and TRBJ1-2; D remains unclear. The V gene's germline CDR1 is SGHNT and CDR2 YYREEE (reference sequence). The V and J ends lost 3 bases and 7 bases respectively, with 10 bases between them. The CDR3 is made up of 12 amino acids. The CDR3 loop is CASSSTPGGYTF. The CDR3 DNA follows: TGTGCCAGCAGCTCGACCCCGGGTGGCTACACCTTC.

This sequence joins TRBV20-1 and TRBJ2-7, with D possibly TRBD1 on 6 matching bases. With 3 bases removed from V and 6 bases from J, the gap between germline ends came to 9 bases. There are 11 residues in the CDR3. Per the germline V gene, CDR1 is DFQATT and CDR2 is SNEGSKA (reference sequence). As DNA, the CDR3 is TGCAGTGCTAGGCAGGGGTTCGAGCAGTACTTC. It yields the protein CSARQGFEQYF.

The chain uses TRBV5-1 and TRBJ1-2; the match to TRBD1 covers 10 bases. Trimming at V came to 4 bases and at J to 8 bases, leaving 11 bases not matched to a gene. Germline CDR1 and CDR2: SGHRS and YFSETQ. CDR3 length equals 15 residues. The CDR3 is CASSPSGQGIGGYTF. The CDR3 nucleotides read TGCGCCAGCAGCCCTTCGGGACAGGGGATTGGGGGCTACACCTTC.